A selection of T cell receptor beta chains follows, all from one sample in a study of blood T cell repertoires in COVID-19. Here immunoSEQ multiplex PCR was the method, and the copy in TCRdb shows in-frame clones only, minus some. The sample holds fewer than 200,000 clones; around 90% are singletons and the top ten take about 2.6%. Sequenced material: peripheral blood. These receptors were collected from a man aged 40-50 years with active or convalescent COVID-19. The CDR3 runs from the conserved cysteine through the conserved F or W. A D gene is named only where the DNA matches it firmly. Some rows mark clone size as missing; the rest say once, few, many or name a class of expanded clone.

>TRBV7-2|TRBD1|TRBJ2-1|-|17
CASSPVAGGYSYNEQFF
TGTGCCAGCAGCCCAGTTGCAGGGGGTTACTCCTACAATGAGCAGTTCTTC
>TRBV24-1|TRBD1|TRBJ1-5|-|14
CATSSGTGAEPQHF
TGTGCCACCAGCTCCGGGACAGGGGCGGAGCCCCAGCATTTT
>TRBV28|TRBD1|TRBJ1-5|-|14
CASSLGTGGPPQHF
TGTGCCAGCAGTTTGGGGACAGGGGGCCCTCCCCAGCATTTT
>TRBV11-2|-|TRBJ2-7|-|14
CASSGTGMSYEQYF
TGTGCCAGCAGCGGAACAGGGATGTCGTACGAGCAGTACTTC
>TRBV18|-|TRBJ2-7|few|13
CASSPSLADEQYF
TGTGCCAGCTCACCAAGCCTGGCGGACGAGCAGTACTTC
>TRBV29-1|TRBD1|TRBJ1-3|few|15
CSVTTGAHSGNTIYF
TGCAGCGTTACGACAGGGGCTCATTCTGGAAACACCATATATTTT
>TRBV7-9|-|TRBJ2-3|-|17
CASSLGRTGDVTDTQYF
TGTGCCAGCAGCTTGGGGAGAACGGGGGATGTTACAGATACGCAGTATTTT
>TRBV25-1|TRBD2|TRBJ2-3|-|17
CASSEYLAGGPGDTQYF
TGTGCCAGCAGTGAATATTTAGCGGGGGGCCCGGGGGATACGCAGTATTTT
>TRBV2|TRBD1|TRBJ2-7|-|13
CASKTTGKDEQYF
TGTGCCAGCAAGACGACAGGGAAGGACGAGCAGTACTTC
>TRBV3-1/TRBV3-2|-|TRBJ1-2|-|16
CASSQEALQGRDGYTF
TGTGCCAGCAGCCAAGAGGCCCTACAGGGAAGAGATGGCTACACCTTC
>TRBV7-9|TRBD1|TRBJ1-1|-|16
CASSADTTGGSTEAFF
TGTGCCAGCAGCGCCGACACGACAGGGGGTTCCACTGAAGCTTTCTTT
>TRBV19|-|TRBJ1-5|-|15
CASSRTDGGNQPQHF
TGTGCCAGTAGTAGGACAGACGGAGGAAATCAGCCCCAGCATTTT
>TRBV5-6|-|TRBJ2-2|-|15
CASSFFRANTGELFF
TGTGCCAGCAGCTTTTTCAGGGCGAACACCGGGGAGCTGTTTTTT
>TRBV5-1|TRBD1|TRBJ1-5|-|17
CASSPGTGPSNNQPQHF
TGCGCCAGCAGCCCCGGGACAGGGCCGTCTAACAATCAGCCCCAGCATTTT
>TRBV28|TRBD1|TRBJ1-3|-|15
CASTSEAGQVQTIYF
TGTGCCAGCACATCCGAGGCGGGACAGGTCCAAACCATATATTTT
>TRBV3-1/TRBV3-2|-|TRBJ1-3|-|11
CASSQGNTIYF
TGTGCCAGCAGTCAGGGGAACACCATATATTTT
>TRBV11-2|TRBD1|TRBJ1-1|-|17
CASSSLTGQGAWTEAFF
TGTGCCAGCAGCTCACTTACGGGACAGGGGGCTTGGACTGAAGCTTTCTTT
>TRBV7-9|-|TRBJ2-6|-|14
CASRYSSGANVLTF
TGTGCCAGCAGGTACAGCTCTGGGGCCAACGTCCTGACTTTC
>TRBV4-1|TRBD1|TRBJ1-5|once|15
CASSQATGSNQPQHF
TGCGCCAGCAGCCAAGCGACAGGGAGCAATCAGCCCCAGCATTTT
>TRBV27|-|TRBJ2-3|-|14
CASSWEGGSDTQYF
TGTGCCAGCAGTTGGGAGGGGGGGTCTGATACGCAGTATTTT
>TRBV5-1|TRBD1|TRBJ1-2|-|13
CASSQQGDYGYTF
TGCGCCAGCAGCCAACAGGGGGACTATGGCTACACCTTC
>TRBV9|-|TRBJ2-3|-|13
CASSAGGPDTQYF
TGTGCCAGCAGCGCCGGAGGGCCAGATACGCAGTATTTT
>TRBV29-1|-|TRBJ2-7|-|15
CSARGGGVWIYEQYF
TGCAGCGCCCGAGGCGGAGGGGTCTGGATCTACGAGCAGTACTTC
>TRBV15|TRBD1|TRBJ2-7|-|14
CATSRARTGTGQYF
TGTGCCACCAGCAGAGCTAGGACAGGGACGGGGCAGTACTTC
>TRBV19|-|TRBJ2-2|-|17
CASSITVGAGRTGELFF
TGTGCCAGTAGTATAACGGTCGGGGCGGGAAGGACCGGGGAGCTGTTTTTT
>TRBV6-1|-|TRBJ2-7|-|16
CASSEAHSTPTYEQYF
TGTGCCAGCAGTGAAGCCCATTCGACACCTACCTACGAGCAGTACTTC
>TRBV28|-|TRBJ2-5|-|13
CASSPRVQETQYF
TGTGCCAGCAGCCCCAGGGTCCAAGAGACCCAGTACTTC
>TRBV28|-|TRBJ1-1|-|13
CASSLRENTEAFF
TGTGCCAGCAGTTTACGAGAGAACACTGAAGCTTTCTTT
>TRBV10-3|-|TRBJ2-7|-|11
CAIGLFYEQYF
TGTGCCATCGGACTTTTCTACGAGCAGTACTTC
>TRBV4-1|-|TRBJ1-4|-|16
CASSQAFGDRGEKLFF
TGCGCCAGCAGCCAAGCTTTCGGAGACAGAGGAGAAAAACTGTTTTTT
>TRBV2|-|TRBJ1-5|-|14
CASRAGFGSEPQHF
TGTGCCAGCAGGGCAGGGTTTGGTTCGGAGCCCCAGCATTTT
>TRBV12-3/TRBV12-4|TRBD1|TRBJ2-1|-|13
CASRKTGYNEQFF
TGTGCCAGCAGGAAGACAGGGTACAATGAGCAGTTCTTC
>TRBV12-3/TRBV12-4|TRBD1|TRBJ1-2|-|13
CASSLDRGYGYTF
TGTGCCAGCAGTCTCGACAGGGGCTATGGCTACACCTTC
>TRBV15|TRBD1|TRBJ1-6|-|15
CATSRRDSLNSPLHF
TGTGCCACCAGCAGAAGGGACAGCCTTAATTCACCCCTCCACTTT
>TRBV28|-|TRBJ1-5|-|15
CASSLQGLGNQPQHF
TGTGCCAGCAGTTTACAGGGATTGGGCAATCAGCCCCAGCATTTT
>TRBV2|TRBD1|TRBJ1-6|-|16
CASSAGTGNFNSPLHF
TGTGCCAGCAGTGCAGGGACAGGAAATTTCAATTCACCCCTCCACTTT
>TRBV3-1/TRBV3-2|-|TRBJ1-5|few|13
CASSQERYQPQHF
TGTGCCAGCAGCCAGGAGAGATATCAGCCCCAGCATTTT
>TRBV5-1|TRBD2|TRBJ2-7|few|14
CASSLGRGFYEQYF
TGCGCCAGCAGCTTGGGGCGGGGGTTTTACGAGCAGTACTTC
>TRBV10-2|-|TRBJ2-1|-|16
CASSETTGSSYNEQFF
TGCGCCAGCAGTGAGACCACGGGGAGCTCCTACAATGAGCAGTTCTTC